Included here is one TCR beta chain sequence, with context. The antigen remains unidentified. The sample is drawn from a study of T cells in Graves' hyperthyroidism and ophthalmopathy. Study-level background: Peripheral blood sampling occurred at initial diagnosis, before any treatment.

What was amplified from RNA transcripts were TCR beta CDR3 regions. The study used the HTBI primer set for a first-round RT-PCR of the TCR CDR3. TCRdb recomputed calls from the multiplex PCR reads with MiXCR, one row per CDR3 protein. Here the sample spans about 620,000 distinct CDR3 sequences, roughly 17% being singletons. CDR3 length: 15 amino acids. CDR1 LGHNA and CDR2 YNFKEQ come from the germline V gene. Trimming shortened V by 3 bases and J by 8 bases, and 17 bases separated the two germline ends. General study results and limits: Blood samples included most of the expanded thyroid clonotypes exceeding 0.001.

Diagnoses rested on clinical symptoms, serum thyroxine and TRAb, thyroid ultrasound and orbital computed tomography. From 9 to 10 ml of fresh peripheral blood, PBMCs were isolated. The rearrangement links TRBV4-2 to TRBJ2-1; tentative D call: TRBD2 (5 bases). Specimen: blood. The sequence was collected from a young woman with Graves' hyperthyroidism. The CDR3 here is CASSQGQRIVDEQFF. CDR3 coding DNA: TGTGCCAGCAGCCAGGGCCAGCGGATCGTCGATGAGCAGTTCTTC.